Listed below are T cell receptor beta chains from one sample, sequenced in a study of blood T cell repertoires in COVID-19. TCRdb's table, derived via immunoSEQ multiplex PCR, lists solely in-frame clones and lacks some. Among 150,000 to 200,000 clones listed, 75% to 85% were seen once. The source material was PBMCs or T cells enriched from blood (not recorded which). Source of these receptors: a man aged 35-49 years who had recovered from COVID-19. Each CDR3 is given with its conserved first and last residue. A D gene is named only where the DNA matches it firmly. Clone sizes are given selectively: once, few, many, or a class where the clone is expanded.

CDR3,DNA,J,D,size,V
CASSLSGEETQYF,TGTGCCAGCAGCTTAAGCGGGGAAGAGACCCAGTACTTC,TRBJ2-5,-,-,TRBV7-3
CAWSGSEQETQYF,TGTGCCTGGAGTGGTAGCGAGCAAGAGACCCAGTACTTC,TRBJ2-5,-,-,TRBV30
CATRDSHYNEQFF,TGTGCCACCAGGGACAGTCACTACAATGAGCAGTTCTTC,TRBJ2-1,TRBD1,-,TRBV11-2
CASSQEGLAGGRETQYF,TGTGCCAGCAGCCAAGAGGGACTAGCGGGGGGGCGAGAGACCCAGTACTTC,TRBJ2-5,TRBD2,-,TRBV3-1/TRBV3-2
CASSYSGVSGYTF,TGTGCCAGCAGTTACTCAGGGGTGTCTGGCTACACCTTC,TRBJ1-2,-,-,TRBV6-6
CASSLVYQGKDGYTF,TGTGCCAGCAGCTTAGTCTACCAGGGGAAGGATGGCTACACCTTC,TRBJ1-2,-,-,TRBV7-2
CASSQEGGGSYEQYF,TGTGCCAGCAGCCAAGAGGGCGGGGGCTCCTACGAGCAGTACTTC,TRBJ2-7,TRBD2,-,TRBV3-1/TRBV3-2
CASSRTKTTDTQYF,TGTGCCAGCAGCAGGACTAAGACCACAGATACGCAGTATTTT,TRBJ2-3,-,-,TRBV2
CATSDSADRGEGYTF,TGTGCCACCAGTGATTCGGCCGACAGGGGGGAGGGCTACACCTTC,TRBJ1-2,TRBD1,-,TRBV24-1
CASSPTGGYGYTF,TGTGCCAGCAGCCCGACAGGGGGCTATGGCTACACCTTC,TRBJ1-2,TRBD1,-,TRBV6-5
CASSLRELPQGGYTF,TGTGCCAGCAGCTTAAGAGAACTGCCCCAGGGGGGCTACACCTTC,TRBJ1-2,-,-,TRBV7-9
CASSLGQGRSYEQYF,TGTGCCAGCAGCCTGGGACAGGGGAGATCCTACGAGCAGTACTTC,TRBJ2-7,TRBD1,-,TRBV7-3
CASSPGTGATDTQYF,TGTGCCAGCAGTCCCGGGACAGGGGCAACAGATACGCAGTATTTT,TRBJ2-3,TRBD1,once,TRBV5-6
CASSFSRDSRPYNEQFF,TGTGCCAGCAGCTTTTCCCGGGACTCAAGGCCCTACAATGAGCAGTTCTTC,TRBJ2-1,-,-,TRBV7-9
CASSLRLVETQYF,TGTGCCAGCAGCTTACGGCTAGTTGAGACCCAGTACTTC,TRBJ2-5,-,-,TRBV13
CASSKWRGLAGSQETQYF,TGTGCCAGCAGCAAATGGAGGGGACTAGCGGGGAGCCAAGAGACCCAGTACTTC,TRBJ2-5,-,-,TRBV21-1
CASSLIYEETQYF,TGTGCCAGCAGCTTAATCTATGAAGAGACCCAGTACTTC,TRBJ2-5,-,-,TRBV7-3
CASAVRGRTNEKLFF,TGTGCCAGCGCAGTCAGGGGGAGAACTAATGAAAAACTGTTTTTT,TRBJ1-4,TRBD1,-,TRBV6-5
CASSLKGLQSSGANVLTF,TGTGCCAGCAGCTTAAAGGGACTCCAGAGCTCTGGGGCCAACGTCCTGACTTTC,TRBJ2-6,-,-,TRBV7-3
CASSPARGGTSITEAFF,TGTGCCAGCTCACCCGCGCGGGGAGGGACGAGCATCACTGAAGCTTTCTTT,TRBJ1-1,-,once,TRBV18
CASSRREGLTDTQYF,TGTGCCAGTAGTCGGAGGGAGGGGTTGACAGATACGCAGTATTTT,TRBJ2-3,TRBD2,-,TRBV19
CASSIGQGVLLTEAFF,TGTGCCAGCAGCATCGGACAGGGGGTGTTATTGACTGAAGCTTTCTTT,TRBJ1-1,TRBD1,many,TRBV5-6
CATSRDHPQATTAGELFF,TGTGCCACCAGCAGAGATCATCCGCAGGCCACCACGGCCGGGGAGCTGTTTTTT,TRBJ2-2,-,-,TRBV15
CASSQRGVGGNTIYF,TGTGCCAGCAGCCAACGGGGGGTCGGTGGAAACACCATATATTTT,TRBJ1-3,-,once,TRBV3-1/TRBV3-2
CASSPSPGTSGGYNEQFF,TGTGCCAGCAGCCCAAGTCCGGGGACTAGCGGGGGGTACAATGAGCAGTTCTTC,TRBJ2-1,TRBD2,-,TRBV3-1/TRBV3-2
CASSYGGGGADTQYF,TGTGCCAGCAGTTACGGCGGGGGTGGTGCAGATACGCAGTATTTT,TRBJ2-3,TRBD2,-,TRBV6-5
CASSLQPLAGGPETQYF,TGCGCCAGCAGCCTCCAGCCCTTAGCGGGGGGGCCCGAGACCCAGTACTTC,TRBJ2-5,TRBD2,-,TRBV5-1
CASSLGLGDIQYF,TGTGCCAGCAGCTTAGGCCTAGGGGACATTCAGTACTTC,TRBJ2-4,-,-,TRBV7-9
CASTPFRGRSSQPQHF,TGTGCCAGCACCCCGTTTAGAGGGAGATCAAGTCAGCCCCAGCATTTT,TRBJ1-5,-,few,TRBV5-5
CASSLAVKEGAGGYTF,TGTGCCAGCAGCTTGGCCGTCAAAGAGGGGGCGGGAGGCTACACCTTC,TRBJ1-2,TRBD1,few,TRBV5-8
CASSPSSPEAFF,TGTGCCAGCTCACCTTCTTCCCCTGAAGCTTTCTTT,TRBJ1-1,-,-,TRBV18
CGVRGNTEAFF,TGTGGGGTTAGAGGGAACACTGAAGCTTTCTTT,TRBJ1-1,-,many,TRBV2
CASSRGNTDTQYF,TGTGCCAGCTCCCGGGGAAACACAGATACGCAGTATTTT,TRBJ2-3,-,-,TRBV18
CASSGLAGEAYNEQFF,TGCGCCAGCAGCGGACTAGCGGGGGAGGCCTACAATGAGCAGTTCTTC,TRBJ2-1,TRBD2,-,TRBV5-1
CAIRGPGQGTREQYF,TGTGCCATCAGGGGGCCTGGACAGGGCACCCGCGAGCAGTACTTC,TRBJ2-7,TRBD1,few,TRBV10-3
CASRPSGQVRTGELFF,TGTGCAAGTCGCCCAAGTGGACAGGTAAGAACCGGGGAGCTGTTTTTT,TRBJ2-2,-,few,TRBV12-2
CASSFRFDTEAFF,TGCGCCAGCAGTTTTCGGTTTGACACTGAAGCTTTCTTT,TRBJ1-1,-,-,TRBV5-1
CASSYQTASTQYF,TGTGCCAGCAGTTACCAGACAGCCAGTACGCAGTATTTT,TRBJ2-3,-,few,TRBV6-5
CASSLREETQYF,TGTGCCAGCAGTCTCAGGGAAGAGACCCAGTACTTC,TRBJ2-5,-,-,TRBV6-2/TRBV6-3
CASSSPSRTGLGSYNEQFF,TGTGCCAGCAGCTCACCCTCCCGGACAGGGTTGGGGTCCTACAATGAGCAGTTCTTC,TRBJ2-1,TRBD1,-,TRBV7-3
CASSRQDRGRGTEAFF,TGTGCCAGCAGCAGACAGGACAGGGGGCGAGGCACTGAAGCTTTCTTT,TRBJ1-1,TRBD1,few,TRBV11-2
CASSQPGNGQNIQYF,TGTGCCAGCAGCCAACCGGGGAACGGGCAAAACATTCAGTACTTC,TRBJ2-4,-,-,TRBV14
CASSEVPGQGKAFF,TGTGCCAGCAGTGAAGTCCCGGGACAGGGGAAAGCTTTCTTT,TRBJ1-1,TRBD1,few,TRBV2
CASSLAGTAPNEKLFF,TGCGCCAGCAGCTTGGCGGGGACAGCCCCGAATGAAAAACTGTTTTTT,TRBJ1-4,TRBD1,-,TRBV5-1
CASSYSSPGELFF,TGTGCCAGCAGTTACTCGAGCCCCGGGGAGCTGTTTTTT,TRBJ2-2,-,-,TRBV6-6